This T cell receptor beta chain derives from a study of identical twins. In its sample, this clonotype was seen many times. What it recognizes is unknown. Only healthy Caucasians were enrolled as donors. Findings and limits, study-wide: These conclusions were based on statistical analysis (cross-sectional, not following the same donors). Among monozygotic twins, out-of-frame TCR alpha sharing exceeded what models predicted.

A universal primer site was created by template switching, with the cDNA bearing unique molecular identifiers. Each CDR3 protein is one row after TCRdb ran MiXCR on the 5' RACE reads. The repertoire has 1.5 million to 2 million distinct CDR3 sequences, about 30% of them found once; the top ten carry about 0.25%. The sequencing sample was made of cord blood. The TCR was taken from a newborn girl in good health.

DNA of the CDR3: TGCGCCAGCGCAGGACACCTGGACTCCTACGAGCAGTACTTC. Translated: CASAGHLDSYEQYF. The chain uses TRBV5-1 and TRBJ2-7; a weak D match, TRBD1 (5 bases). The V gene's germline CDR1 is SGHRS and CDR2 YFSETQ. The V and J ends lost 7 bases and 0 bases respectively, with 14 bases between them. The CDR3 has 14 residues.